This T cell receptor (beta chain) came from a study of memory CD4+ T cells and cytomegalovirus serostatus. The sort gate was single viable CD3+CD4+CD8-CD45RO+ cells for memory CD4+ T cells. Serum IgG to CMV pp150, pp28, p38 and p52 defined serostatus. CD4+ T cells were isolated by positive magnetic selection. Study findings and constraints: Each of approximately 69 CMV-associated TCRbeta sequences occurred in one to five individuals. A US-trained random forest predicted CMV serostatus with median AUC around 0.9.

This clone showed up just once. What it binds is not known. Here immunoSEQ multiplex PCR was the method, and the copy in TCRdb shows in-frame clones only, minus some. The sample records about 47,000 clones, around four fifths being singletons. The receptor comes from an adult in good health and CMV-seropositive. Sequenced input: memory CD4+ T cells from blood.

CDR3 sequence: CASSPRDTNTGELFF. The CDR3 bases are TGTGCCAGCAGCCCCCGGGACACTAACACCGGGGAGCTGTTTTTT. The chain carries TRBV7-3 and TRBJ2-2, with D tentatively TRBD1 (6 bases). The CDR3 spans 15 residues. CDR1 and CDR2 from the germline V gene are SGHTA and FQGTGA. Trimming removed 5 bases at V and 2 bases at J, with 12 bases between.